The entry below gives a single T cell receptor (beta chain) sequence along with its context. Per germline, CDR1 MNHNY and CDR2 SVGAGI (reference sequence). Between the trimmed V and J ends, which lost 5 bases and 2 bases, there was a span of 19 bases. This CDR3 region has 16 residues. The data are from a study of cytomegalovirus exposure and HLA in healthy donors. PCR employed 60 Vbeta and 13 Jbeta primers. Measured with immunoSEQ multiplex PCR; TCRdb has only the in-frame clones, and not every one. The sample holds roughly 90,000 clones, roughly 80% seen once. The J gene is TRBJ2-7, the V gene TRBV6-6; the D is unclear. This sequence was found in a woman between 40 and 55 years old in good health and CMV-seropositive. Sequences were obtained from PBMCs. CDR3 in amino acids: CASSPSGFPEPYEQYF. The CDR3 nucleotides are TGTGCCAGCAGTCCCTCGGGTTTCCCAGAGCCCTACGAGCAGTACTTC.